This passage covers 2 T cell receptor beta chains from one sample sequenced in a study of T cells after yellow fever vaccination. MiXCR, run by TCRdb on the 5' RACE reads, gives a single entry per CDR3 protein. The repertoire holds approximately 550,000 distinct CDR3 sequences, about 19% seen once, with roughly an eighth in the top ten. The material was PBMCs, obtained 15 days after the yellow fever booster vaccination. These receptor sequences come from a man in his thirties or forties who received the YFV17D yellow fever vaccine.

As DNA, the CDR3 is TGCGCCAGCAGCACCGGGACAGGGAGTAATGAAAAACTGTTTTTT. Translation gives CASSTGTGSNEKLFF. This sequence joins TRBV5-1 and TRBJ1-4; 9 nucleotides line up with TRBD1. CDR3 size: 15 residues. Looked up from germline, CDR1 is SGHRS and CDR2 is YFSETQ. Trimming took 4 bases from V and 4 from J; bases not matched to a gene: 5.

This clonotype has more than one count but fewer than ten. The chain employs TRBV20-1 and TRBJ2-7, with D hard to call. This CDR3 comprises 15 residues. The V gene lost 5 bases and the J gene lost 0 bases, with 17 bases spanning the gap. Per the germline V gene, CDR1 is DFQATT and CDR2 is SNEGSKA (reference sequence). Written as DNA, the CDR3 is TGCAGTGCTTCGCAGGTCGAGCGTTTCTCCTACGAGCAGTACTTC. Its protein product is CSASQVERFSYEQYF.